This T cell receptor beta chain came from a study of blood T cell repertoires in COVID-19. The table came from immunoSEQ multiplex PCR; TCRdb's copy has only in-frame clones and leaves some out. Among roughly 390,000 clones, around 85% were seen once, and the ten largest hold roughly 3.6%. CDR1 and CDR2 from the germline V gene are SGHDT and YYEEEE. Deletions cut 0 bases from V and 5 bases from J, with 12 bases between. The CDR3 runs to 15 residues. The source material was peripheral blood. The chain combines TRBV5-6 with TRBJ1-5; no firm D call. The receptor was isolated from a woman under 30 with acute or convalescent COVID-19. The CDR3 coding sequence is TGTGCCAGCAGCTTGGCCGGTTACCTTGATCAGCCCCAGCATTTT. Translation: CASSLAGYLDQPQHF.